This T cell receptor (beta chain) was recorded in a study of cytomegalovirus exposure and HLA in healthy donors. The PCR employed 60 Vbeta primers together with 13 Jbeta primers. Assay used: immunoSEQ multiplex PCR; TCRdb lists only in-frame clones, some missing. The sample has roughly 120,000 clones; 76% are singletons. Regarding the study as a whole: A later analysis found most CMV-associated TCR beta chains apparently HLA-restricted. In a later analysis, 16,951 TCR beta sequences were associated with HLA alleles at 0.05 false discovery rate.

Concerning this clone itself: Its antigen is not identified.

Germline values: CDR1 LNHDA, CDR2 SQIVND (reference sequence). The CDR3 has 15 amino acids. Trimming shortened V by 4 bases and J by 1 base, and 13 bases separated the two germline ends. This chain links TRBV19 with TRBJ1-1; perhaps TRBD1 as D (6 bases). This TCR was sampled from a man in his forties or fifties in good health and CMV-seropositive. Sequenced input: PBMCs. The CDR3, as DNA: TGTGCCAGTAGTACCTCGGACAGTGGGAACACTGAAGCTTTCTTT. Encoded protein: CASSTSDSGNTEAFF.